This TCR beta chain derives from a study of shared clonotypes between healthy human individuals. Findings and limits, study-wide: The study sampled only blood, and tissue repertoires likely differ. Despite large depth, sorted-subset datasets appeared incompletely sequenced. In contrast to clonotypes shared by all four donors, non-shared clonotypes had lower generation probabilities.

The healthy adult donors were HIV-negative and reported no recent acute infections or vaccinations. This CDR3 is built from 14 residues. Per germline, CDR1 SNHLY and CDR2 FYNNEI. Trimming stripped 2 bases from V and 7 bases from J, with 11 bases between. The assay was immunoSEQ multiplex PCR, and TCRdb's table has in-frame clones only and misses some. The sample consists of 850,000 to 1,100,000 clones, 60% to 80% of them appearing once. Note on this clone: The antigen remains unidentified.

V gene TRBV2 combines with J gene TRBJ1-4; possible D gene TRBD1, 6 bases. This sequence was found in a man between 18 and 29 years old in good health. Some clones in this sample may be carry-over from other donors' samples. The sample consisted of memory CD4+ T cells from PBMCs. Described subset: CD45RA-negative fraction. The CDR3 loop reads CASSESRGFEKLFF. CDR3 bases: TGTGCCAGCAGTGAAAGTAGGGGGTTTGAAAAACTGTTTTTT. The full variable domain, completed using reference TRBV2 and TRBJ1-4, is EPEVTQTPSHQVTQMGQEVILRCVPISNHLYFYWYRQILGQKVEFLVSFYNNEISEKSEIFDDQFSVERPDGSNFTLKIRSTKLEDSAMYFCASSESRGFEKLFFGSGTQLSVL.